These 12 T cell receptor beta chains share one sample of origin, sequenced in a study of shared clonotypes between healthy human individuals. TCRdb's table, derived via immunoSEQ multiplex PCR, lists solely in-frame clones and lacks some. The sample includes about 690,000 clones, roughly 91% seen only once; the top ten take roughly 36%. Source material: memory CD8+ T cells from PBMCs. Subset meaning: CD45RO+ cells pooled with CCR7-negative TemRA cells. Receptors were obtained from a man between 18 and 35 years old in good health. Some clones in this sample may be carry-over from other donors' samples.

The gene calls are TRBV7-9 and TRBJ1-1; D is possibly TRBD1 (5 bases). V was clipped by 3 bases and J by 7 bases, with 9 bases between them. From germline, CDR1 is SEHNR and CDR2 FQNEAQ (reference sequence). The CDR3 is 12 amino acids. The chain's CDR3 is CASSLVRVEAFF. For the CDR3, the DNA is TGTGCCAGCAGCTTGGTCAGGGTTGAAGCTTTCTTT.

The J gene is TRBJ2-1, the V gene TRBV29-1; TRBD1 aligns across 9 bases. Germline CDR1 and CDR2: SQVTM and ANQGSEA. The CDR3 extends over 15 amino acids. V gave up 0 bases and J gave up 4 bases; unmatched junction bases: 4. The DNA of the CDR3 is TGCAGCGTTGAAGATCCACAGGGGGCATACAATGAGCAGTTCTTC. It is translated as CSVEDPQGAYNEQFF.

The rearrangement joins TRBV7-6 to TRBJ2-7, with 8 bases identical to TRBD1. The CDR3 totals 16 residues. Germline CDR1 and CDR2: SGHVS and FNYEAQ. The trim removed 5 bases at V and 5 bases at J, leaving 14 bases unmatched. The CDR3 DNA is TGTGCCAGCAGCATGAGCCTGAGGACAGGGTCCGACGAGCAGTACTTC. Its translation is CASSMSLRTGSDEQYF.

The V and J genes are TRBV28 and TRBJ2-4; 7 bases are a match to TRBD1. The V gene end was trimmed by 4 bases and the J gene end by 8 bases; junction bases not matched to a gene: 11. The CDR3 consists of 15 residues. CDR1 MDHEN and CDR2 SYDVKM come from the germline V gene. The CDR3 here is CASSSIRDRADIQYF. The CDR3 DNA reads TGTGCCAGCAGTTCCATCCGTGACAGGGCGGACATTCAGTACTTC.

The J gene is TRBJ1-2, the V gene TRBV29-1; 10 bases match TRBD1. V lost 4 bases, J lost 4 bases, and 12 bases stayed unmatched. Germline CDR1 is SQVTM and CDR2 is ANQGSEA. This CDR3 has 16 residues. CDR3 bases: TGCAGCGTTGCTATCCCCTGGGACAGGGGAAGCTATGGCTACACCTTC. Its translation is CSVAIPWDRGSYGYTF.

The chain combines TRBV28 with TRBJ2-7; the match to TRBD1 covers 11 bases. This CDR3 has 18 residues. CDR1 and CDR2 (germline): MDHEN, SYDVKM. The V and J ends lost 6 bases and 3 bases, in that order; junction bases with no gene match: 16. CDR3 nucleotide sequence: TGTGCCAGCAGCTCCCCTACCGGGACAGGGGGTCCCCACTACGAGCAGTACTTC. This gives the protein CASSSPTGTGGPHYEQYF.

J is TRBJ2-2 and V is TRBV5-6; D is ambiguous. V was clipped by 0 bases and J by 5 bases, with 11 bases between them. The CDR3 length is 15 residues. The germline gives CDR1 SGHDT, CDR2 YYEEEE. The CDR3 reads CASSLEGIRTGELFF. The DNA for the CDR3 is TGTGCCAGCAGCTTGGAGGGAATTAGGACCGGGGAGCTGTTTTTT.

The chain couples TRBV7-8 to TRBJ1-1; no reliable D call. V was shortened by 3 bases and J by 4 bases, with 9 bases between the two germline ends. The CDR3 consists of 13 residues. Per germline, CDR1 SGHVS and CDR2 FQNEAQ. DNA for the CDR3: TGTGCCAGCAGCTTTACGCCGGGCACTGAAGCTTTCTTT. It yields the protein CASSFTPGTEAFF. The full variable domain, rest sourced from reference TRBV7-8 and TRBJ1-1, is GAGVSQSPRYKVAKRGQDVALRCDPISGHVSLFWYQQALGQGPEFLTYFQNEAQLDKSGLPSDRFFAERPEGSVSTLKIQRTQQEDSAVYLCASSFTPGTEAFFGQGTRLTVV.

The chain links TRBV9 to TRBJ2-2; 7 bases align to TRBD2. J gave up 4 bases and V 1 base, and 7 bases lay outside the gene matches. This CDR3 has 16 amino acids. Looked up from germline, CDR1 is SGDLS and CDR2 is YYNGEE. The CDR3 coding sequence is TGTGCCAGCAGCGTATTCTCGACTAGCATCACCGGGGAGCTGTTTTTT. Translation gives CASSVFSTSITGELFF.

The rearrangement joins TRBV27 to TRBJ1-2; 7 positions match TRBD1. CDR3 length: 12 amino acids. J lost 4 bases, V lost 6 bases, and 2 bases had no gene match. Germline CDR1 MNHEY, CDR2 SMNVEV (reference sequence). DNA for the CDR3: TGTGCCAGCAGAGGGACAGTCTATGGCTACACCTTC. It is translated as CASRGTVYGYTF.

This clone was seen once. The chain carries TRBV6-1 and TRBJ1-1, with 7 bases lining up with TRBD1. The germline gives CDR1 MNHNS, CDR2 SASEGT. The CDR3 loop spans 13 amino acids. The V and J ends lost 11 bases and 0 bases, in that order; junction bases with no gene match: 6. For the CDR3, the DNA is TGTGCCGGGAGGGACAGATTGAACACTGAAGCTTTCTTT. This sequence encodes CAGRDRLNTEAFF.

This chain uses TRBV7-6 with TRBJ2-5; D may match TRBD1 or TRBD2 (5 bases each). The CDR3 is 14 amino acids. V was clipped by 5 bases and J by 5 bases, with 15 bases between them. CDR1 is SGHVS, CDR2 FNYEAQ, per germline. As DNA, the CDR3 is TGTGCCAGCAGCCCACGGGACGCTTTGGAGACCCAGTACTTC. As protein: CASSPRDALETQYF.